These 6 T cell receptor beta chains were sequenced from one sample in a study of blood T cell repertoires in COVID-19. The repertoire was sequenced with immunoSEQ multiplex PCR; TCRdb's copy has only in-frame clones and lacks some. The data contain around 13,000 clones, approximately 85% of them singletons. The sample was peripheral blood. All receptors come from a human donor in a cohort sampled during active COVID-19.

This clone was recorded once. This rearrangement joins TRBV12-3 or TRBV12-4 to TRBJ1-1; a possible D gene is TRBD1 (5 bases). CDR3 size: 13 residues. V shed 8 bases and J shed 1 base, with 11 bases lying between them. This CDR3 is CASGDRKNTEAFF. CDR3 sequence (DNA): TGTGCCAGCGGAGACAGAAAGAACACTGAAGCTTTCTTT.

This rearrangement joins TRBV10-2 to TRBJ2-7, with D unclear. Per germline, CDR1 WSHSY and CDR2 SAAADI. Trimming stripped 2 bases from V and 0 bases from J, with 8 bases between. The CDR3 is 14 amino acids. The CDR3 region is CASSEAVSSYEQYF. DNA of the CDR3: TGCGCCAGCAGTGAGGCAGTCAGCTCCTACGAGCAGTACTTC.

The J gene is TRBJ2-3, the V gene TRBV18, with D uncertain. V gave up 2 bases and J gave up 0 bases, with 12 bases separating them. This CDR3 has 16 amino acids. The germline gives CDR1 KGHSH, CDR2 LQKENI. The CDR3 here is CASSPSQAASTDTQYF. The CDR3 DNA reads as TGTGCCAGCTCACCAAGCCAGGCAGCTAGCACAGATACGCAGTATTTT.

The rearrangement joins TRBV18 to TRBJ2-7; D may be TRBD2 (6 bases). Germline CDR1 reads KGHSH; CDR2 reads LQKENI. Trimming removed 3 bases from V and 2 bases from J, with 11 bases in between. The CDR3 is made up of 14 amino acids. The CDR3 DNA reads TGTGCCAGCTCACCCGACGGGAGCCCCTACGAGCAGTACTTC. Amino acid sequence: CASSPDGSPYEQYF.

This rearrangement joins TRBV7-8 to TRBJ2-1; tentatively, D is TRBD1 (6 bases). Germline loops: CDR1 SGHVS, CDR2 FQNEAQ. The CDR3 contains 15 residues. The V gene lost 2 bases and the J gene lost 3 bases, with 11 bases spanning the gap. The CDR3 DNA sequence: TGTGCCAGCAGCTTAAAGGACAGATACTACAATGAGCAGTTCTTC. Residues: CASSLKDRYYNEQFF.

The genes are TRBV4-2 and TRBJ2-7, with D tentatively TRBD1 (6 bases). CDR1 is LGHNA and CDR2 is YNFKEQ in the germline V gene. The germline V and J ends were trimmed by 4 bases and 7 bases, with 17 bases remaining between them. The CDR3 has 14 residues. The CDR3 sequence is CASSREQGTGEQYF. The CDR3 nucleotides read TGTGCCAGCAGCCGAGAACAGGGCACGGGGGAGCAGTACTTC.